This T cell receptor (beta chain) originates from a study of T cells after yellow fever vaccination. Note on this clonotype: What it binds is not known.

CDR1 and CDR2 (germline): DFQATT, SNEGSKA (reference sequence). This CDR3 spans 17 amino acids. J was trimmed by 3 bases and V by 6 bases; bases with no gene match: 10. Study-level points and caveats: FACS-sorted repertoires could contain abundant clonotypes contaminating from the bulk population. Overlap between CD4 and CD8 compartments was detected for a small share of clonotypes.

Making TCR cDNA involved 5'RACE template switching, which added UMIs and a universal primer site. TCRdb fed the 5' RACE reads into MiXCR, producing one record per CDR3 protein. The sample lists about 360,000 distinct CDR3 sequences; 6.2% were seen once. The sample in question was PBMCs, obtained 5 days after the yellow fever booster vaccination. The receptor comes from a man under 40 who received the YFV17D yellow fever vaccine. The chain recombines TRBV20-1 with TRBJ2-6; 11 bases fit TRBD1. CDR3 loop: CSANFPGQGGGANVLTF. The DNA of the CDR3 is TGCAGTGCAAACTTCCCGGGACAGGGGGGTGGGGCCAACGTCCTGACTTTC.